One sample yielded the 18 T cell receptor beta chains listed below, sequenced in a study of T cells after yellow fever vaccination. TCRdb ran MiXCR on the 5' RACE reads and lists one entry per CDR3 protein. The sample comprises 500,000 to 650,000 distinct CDR3 sequences, about 17% of which are singletons, and 17% rests with the top ten. Sequenced here: PBMCs, sampled about 5 days after the first yellow fever vaccination. The receptors shown here come from a man aged 18 to 30 who received the YFV17D yellow fever vaccine.

This clonotype was seen only a few times. The chain has TRBV7-2 and TRBJ2-1, with D tentatively TRBD2 (5 bases). The CDR3 covers 15 residues. Trimming took 3 bases from V and 7 from J, leaving 16 bases between them. Germline CDR1 is SGHTA and CDR2 is FQGNSA. The CDR3 loop reads CASSLDSGRRNEQFF. Written as DNA, the CDR3 is TGTGCCAGCAGCTTGGACTCGGGCAGGCGGAATGAGCAGTTCTTC.

The chain is built from TRBV7-2 and TRBJ2-7; D is perhaps TRBD2 (5 bases). Per germline, CDR1 SGHTA and CDR2 FQGNSA. Trimming took off 0 bases at V and 2 bases at J, with 17 bases between the two ends. The CDR3 consists of 17 residues. DNA for the CDR3: TGTGCCAGCAGCTTAGCGACTGCGGGCCAGCCCCCCTACGAGCAGTACGTC. Protein sequence: CASSLATAGQPPYEQYV.

Remarks on this clonotype: A much larger clone differs by one base, so this may be a read error. CDR3 coding DNA: TGCGCCAGCAGCCAAGAGGAAGGGACCGCAGATACGCAGTATTTT. It encodes CASSQEEGTADTQYF. The genes are TRBV4-3 and TRBJ2-3; D may match TRBD1 or TRBD2 (5 bases each). V gave up 0 bases and J gave up 4 bases, with 11 bases separating them. Germline V gives CDR1 LGHNA, CDR2 YSLEER. The CDR3 is 15 residues long.

This clonotype has a count of ten or more. This chain uses TRBV4-1 with TRBJ2-3, with D hard to call. The germline CDR1 and CDR2 sequences are MGHRA and YSYEKL. This CDR3 is 15 amino acids long. The germline V and J ends were trimmed by 1 base and 1 base, with 9 bases remaining between them. Here the CDR3 DNA reads TGCGCCAGCAGCCAAGCGGCTGCGGGCACAGATACGCAGTATTTT. This sequence encodes CASSQAAAGTDTQYF.

This chain uses TRBV12-3 or TRBV12-4 with TRBJ2-7; TRBD1 matches 8 bases. With 3 bases clipped from V and 7 bases from J, the junction kept 8 bases outside the gene matches. This CDR3 comprises 14 residues. The CDR3 spells CASSFIGQGGEQYF. DNA for the CDR3: TGTGCCAGCAGTTTTATTGGACAGGGCGGAGAGCAGTACTTC.

The V call is TRBV20-1, the J call TRBJ1-5; D is ambiguous. This CDR3 region has 14 residues. V shed 1 base and J shed 0 bases, with 7 bases lying between them. Germline loops: CDR1 DFQATT, CDR2 SNEGSKA (reference sequence). The CDR3 region is CSARVGGSNQPQHF. The CDR3 DNA sequence: TGCAGTGCTAGAGTGGGAGGTAGCAATCAGCCCCAGCATTTT.

This clonotype was recorded a few times. Here the CDR3 reads CASRHELGTDTQYF. The CDR3 DNA reads TGCGCCAGCAGGCATGAGCTGGGTACAGATACGCAGTATTTT. The chain combines TRBV5-1 with TRBJ2-3; D ambiguous. V gave up 5 bases and J gave up 3 bases, with 13 bases separating them. Germline CDR1 is SGHRS and CDR2 is YFSETQ. The CDR3 is 14 amino acids.

This chain uses TRBV7-9 with TRBJ2-1, with a weak D call TRBD1 (5 bases). V lost 1 base, J lost 5 bases, and 12 bases lay in between. The CDR3 spans 15 residues. Germline-derived CDR1 and CDR2 are SEHNR and FQNEAQ (reference sequence). The CDR3 DNA is TGTGCCAGCAGCTTAGGTCAGACAGCCGACAATGAGCAGTTCTTC. This encodes CASSLGQTADNEQFF.

The chain has TRBV7-9 and TRBJ2-5, with 14 bases fitting TRBD2. With V trimmed by 4 bases and J by 5 bases, 9 bases remained unmatched. Germline V lookup: CDR1 SEHNR, CDR2 FQNEAQ (reference sequence). The CDR3 contains 17 residues. The CDR3 sequence is CASSSRLAGGLEETQYF. CDR3 sequence (DNA): TGTGCCAGCAGCTCGAGACTAGCGGGGGGGCTGGAGGAGACCCAGTACTTC.

The V gene is TRBV12-3 or TRBV12-4, the J gene TRBJ1-2; a weak D match, TRBD1 (5 bases). The CDR3 runs 13 residues. The V end was cut by 6 bases, the J end by 6 bases, with 14 bases between. This chain's CDR3 is CASSKTGPHGYTF. CDR3 sequence (DNA): TGTGCCAGCAGCAAAACGGGACCTCATGGCTACACCTTC.

The chain has TRBV20-1 and TRBJ1-1, with 10 bases identical to TRBD1. Trimming removed 7 bases from V and 3 bases from J; junction bases left unmatched: 11. Germline V gene data show CDR1 as DFQATT and CDR2 as SNEGSKA (reference sequence). The CDR3 has 15 amino acids. This chain's CDR3 is CSVSRPGTGDTEAFF. The CDR3 region has the DNA TGCAGTGTTAGCAGACCCGGGACAGGGGACACTGAAGCTTTCTTT.

This clonotype was observed a few times. The chain recombines TRBV5-1 with TRBJ1-2, with TRBD1 matching 10 bases. Germline loops: CDR1 SGHRS, CDR2 YFSETQ. The CDR3 has 15 amino acids. V gave up 3 bases and J gave up 6 bases; unmatched junction bases: 8. CDR3 sequence (DNA): TGCGCCAGCAGCTCCCGGGGGACAGGGGAAAATGGCTACACCTTC. Its translation is CASSSRGTGENGYTF. Using reference TRBV5-1 and TRBJ1-2 for the parts outside the CDR3, the full variable domain is KAGVTQTPRYLIKTRGQQVTLSCSPISGHRSVSWYQQTPGQGLQFLFEYFSETQRNKGNFPGRFSGRQFSNSRSEMNVSTLELGDSALYLCASSSRGTGENGYTFGSGTRLTVV.

This clonotype was detected a few times. This rearrangement joins TRBV14 to TRBJ2-1; 11 positions match TRBD2. The CDR3 contains 16 residues. Germline assignment: CDR1 SGHDN and CDR2 FVKESK. The trim removed 4 bases at V and 3 bases at J, leaving 5 bases unmatched. This CDR3 reads CASSPRTSGHYNEQFF. In DNA, the CDR3 is TGTGCCAGCAGCCCCAGGACTAGCGGGCACTACAATGAGCAGTTCTTC. The full variable domain, rest sourced from reference TRBV14 and TRBJ2-1, is EAGVTQFPSHSVIEKGQTVTLRCDPISGHDNLYWYRRVMGKEIKFLLHFVKESKQDESGMPNNRFLAERTGGTYSTLKVQPAELEDSGVYFCASSPRTSGHYNEQFFGPGTRLTVL.

The J gene is TRBJ2-2, the V gene TRBV7-6, with a possible D match to TRBD1 (7 bases). CDR3 size: 18 residues. CDR1 SGHVS and CDR2 FNYEAQ come from the germline V gene. V lost 5 bases and J 0 bases, leaving 19 bases between the germline ends. The CDR3 reads CASSPDSQGDSNTGELFF. For the CDR3, the DNA is TGTGCCAGCAGCCCCGATTCCCAGGGGGACTCGAACACCGGGGAGCTGTTTTTT.

The chain links TRBV6-2 or TRBV6-3 to TRBJ2-3; D could derive from TRBD1 or TRBD2 (5 bases each). Germline loops: CDR1 MNHEY, CDR2 SVGEGT. The CDR3 contains 16 residues. With 2 bases removed from V and 7 bases from J, the gap between germline ends came to 19 bases. CDR3 sequence reads: CASSYNPGRLVNTQYF. Here the CDR3 DNA reads TGTGCCAGCAGTTACAATCCGGGACGTTTGGTTAATACGCAGTATTTT.

The chain employs TRBV20-1 and TRBJ1-4; TRBD1 matches at 8 bases. The CDR3 is 13 amino acids. Trimming took 6 bases from V and 2 from J; bases not matched to a gene: 2. From germline, CDR1 is DFQATT and CDR2 SNEGSKA (reference sequence). This CDR3 reads CSARDRTNEKLFF. For the CDR3, the DNA is TGCAGTGCAAGGGACAGGACTAATGAAAAACTGTTTTTT.

This chain connects TRBV20-1 to TRBJ2-1; TRBD2 matches at 8 bases. The CDR3 runs 15 residues. The V gene's germline CDR1 is DFQATT and CDR2 SNEGSKA (reference sequence). Losses at the gene ends were 0 bases for V and 8 bases for J; bases not matched to a gene: 9. This CDR3 is CSARDLGGAFDEQFF. CDR3 nucleotides: TGCAGTGCTAGAGATCTCGGGGGGGCCTTCGATGAGCAGTTCTTC.

This chain joins TRBV4-2 and TRBJ2-7, with a weak D call TRBD1 (5 bases). The CDR3 runs to 14 residues. Trimming took 3 bases from V and 6 from J, leaving 15 bases between them. In germline, CDR1 is LGHNA, CDR2 YNFKEQ. The CDR3 DNA reads TGTGCCAGCAGCCAGTCCTGGGGCTTGGGCGAGCAGTACTTC. This encodes CASSQSWGLGEQYF.